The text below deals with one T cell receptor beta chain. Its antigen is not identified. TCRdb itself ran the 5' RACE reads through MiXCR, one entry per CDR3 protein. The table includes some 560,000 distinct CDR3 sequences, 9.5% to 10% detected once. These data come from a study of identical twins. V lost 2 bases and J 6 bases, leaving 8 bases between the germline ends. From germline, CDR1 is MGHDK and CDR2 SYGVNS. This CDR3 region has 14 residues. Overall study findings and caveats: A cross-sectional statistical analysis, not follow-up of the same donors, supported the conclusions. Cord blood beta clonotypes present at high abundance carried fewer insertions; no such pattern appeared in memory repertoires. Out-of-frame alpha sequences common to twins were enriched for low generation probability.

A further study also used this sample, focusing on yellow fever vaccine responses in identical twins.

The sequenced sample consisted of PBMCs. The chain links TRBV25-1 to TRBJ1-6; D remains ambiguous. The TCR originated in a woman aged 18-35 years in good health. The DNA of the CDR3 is TGTGCCAGCAGTGAACGCGTCGCTAATTCACCCCTCCACTTT. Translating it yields CASSERVANSPLHF.